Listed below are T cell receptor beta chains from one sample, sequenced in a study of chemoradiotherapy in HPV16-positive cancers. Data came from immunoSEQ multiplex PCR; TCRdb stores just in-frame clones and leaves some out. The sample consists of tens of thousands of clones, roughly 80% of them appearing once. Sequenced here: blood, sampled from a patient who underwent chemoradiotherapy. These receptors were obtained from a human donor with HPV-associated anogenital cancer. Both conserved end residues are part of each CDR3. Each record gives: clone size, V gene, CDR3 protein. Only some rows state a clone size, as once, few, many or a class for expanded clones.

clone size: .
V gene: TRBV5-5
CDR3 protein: CASSRNTGELFF

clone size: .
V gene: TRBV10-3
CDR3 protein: CAISESATGANTNYGYTF

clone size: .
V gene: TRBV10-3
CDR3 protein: CAIPGGYGYTF

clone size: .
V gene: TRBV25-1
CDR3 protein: CASRRQGAGTDTQYF

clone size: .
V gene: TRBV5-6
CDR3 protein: CASSLDVTQETQYF

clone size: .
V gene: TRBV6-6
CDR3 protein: CASSSLNQPQHF

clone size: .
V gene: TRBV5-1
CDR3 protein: CASSLGNSGANVLTF

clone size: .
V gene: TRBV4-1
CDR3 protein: CASSQERTIHNEQFF

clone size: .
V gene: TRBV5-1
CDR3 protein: CASSFSGSSTDTQYF

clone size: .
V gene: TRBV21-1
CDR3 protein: CASSKAWWAGELFF

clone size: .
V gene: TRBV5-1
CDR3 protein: CASSSKGGSYEQYF

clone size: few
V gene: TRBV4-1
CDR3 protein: CASSQEVEKGRNSPLHF

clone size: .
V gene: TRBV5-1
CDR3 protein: CASSLQGKSGNTIYF

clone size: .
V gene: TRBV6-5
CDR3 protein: CASSWTGTEGYTF

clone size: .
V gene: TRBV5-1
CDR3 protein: CASSFLAGGPGSTDTQYF

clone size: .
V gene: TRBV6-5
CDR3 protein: CASSPPGPYQETQYF

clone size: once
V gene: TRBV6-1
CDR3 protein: CASTAYNSPLHF

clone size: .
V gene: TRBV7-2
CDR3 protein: CASSLSGGAFNEQFF

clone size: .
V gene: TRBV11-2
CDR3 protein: CASSLYSRRETQYF

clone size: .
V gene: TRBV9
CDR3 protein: CASSVSSYEETQYF

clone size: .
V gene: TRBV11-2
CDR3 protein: CASSFGAGELFF

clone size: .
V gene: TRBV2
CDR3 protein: CASRGTRGGGAEQFF

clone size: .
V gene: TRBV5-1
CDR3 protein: CASSLNSVGGLTEAFF

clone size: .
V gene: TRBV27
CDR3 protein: CATKSTGTDTQYF

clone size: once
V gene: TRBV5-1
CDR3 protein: CASSPGQPSYEQYF

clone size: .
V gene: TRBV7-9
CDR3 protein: CASSLDGQARGHGYTF

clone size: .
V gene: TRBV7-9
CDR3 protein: CASSLARDYNEQFF

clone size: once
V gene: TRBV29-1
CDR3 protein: CSVSGTGGAGRNTQYF

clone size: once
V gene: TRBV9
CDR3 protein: CASSVGEGVFEKLFF

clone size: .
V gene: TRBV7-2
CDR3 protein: CASSLDRGNEKLFF

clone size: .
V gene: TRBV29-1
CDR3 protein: CSVGPRLTNTEAFF

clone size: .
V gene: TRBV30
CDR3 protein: CAWSTSGGAWRETQYF

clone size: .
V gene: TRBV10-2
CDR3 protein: CASSAYPQGENEQYF

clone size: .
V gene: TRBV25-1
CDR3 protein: CASSYSNQPQHF

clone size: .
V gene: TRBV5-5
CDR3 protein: CASSWGGVHTEAFF

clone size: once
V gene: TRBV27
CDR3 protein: CASRPTGGYQPQHF

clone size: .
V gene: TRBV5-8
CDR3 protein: CASSLNPESNYGYTF

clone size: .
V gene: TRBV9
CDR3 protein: CASSVGISNYGYTF

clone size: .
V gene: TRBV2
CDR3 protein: CASSGASTVTDTQYF

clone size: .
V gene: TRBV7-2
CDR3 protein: CASSLNLLRGNTGELFF